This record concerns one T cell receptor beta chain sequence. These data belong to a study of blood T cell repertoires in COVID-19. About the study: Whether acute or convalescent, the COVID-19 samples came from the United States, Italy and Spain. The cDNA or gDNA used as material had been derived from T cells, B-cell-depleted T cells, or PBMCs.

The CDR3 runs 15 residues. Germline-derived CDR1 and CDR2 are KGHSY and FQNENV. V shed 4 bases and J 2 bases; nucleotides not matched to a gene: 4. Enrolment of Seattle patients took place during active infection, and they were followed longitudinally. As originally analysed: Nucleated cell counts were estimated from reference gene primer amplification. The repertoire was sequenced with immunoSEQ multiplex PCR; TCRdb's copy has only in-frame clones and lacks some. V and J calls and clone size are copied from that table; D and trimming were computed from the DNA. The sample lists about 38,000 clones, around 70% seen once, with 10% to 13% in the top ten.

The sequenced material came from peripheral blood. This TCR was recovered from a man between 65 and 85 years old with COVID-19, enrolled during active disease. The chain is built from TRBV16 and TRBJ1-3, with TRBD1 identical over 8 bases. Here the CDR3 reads CASSPQDRAGNTIYF. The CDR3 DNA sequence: TGTGCCAGCAGCCCTCAGGACAGGGCTGGAAACACCATATATTTT.